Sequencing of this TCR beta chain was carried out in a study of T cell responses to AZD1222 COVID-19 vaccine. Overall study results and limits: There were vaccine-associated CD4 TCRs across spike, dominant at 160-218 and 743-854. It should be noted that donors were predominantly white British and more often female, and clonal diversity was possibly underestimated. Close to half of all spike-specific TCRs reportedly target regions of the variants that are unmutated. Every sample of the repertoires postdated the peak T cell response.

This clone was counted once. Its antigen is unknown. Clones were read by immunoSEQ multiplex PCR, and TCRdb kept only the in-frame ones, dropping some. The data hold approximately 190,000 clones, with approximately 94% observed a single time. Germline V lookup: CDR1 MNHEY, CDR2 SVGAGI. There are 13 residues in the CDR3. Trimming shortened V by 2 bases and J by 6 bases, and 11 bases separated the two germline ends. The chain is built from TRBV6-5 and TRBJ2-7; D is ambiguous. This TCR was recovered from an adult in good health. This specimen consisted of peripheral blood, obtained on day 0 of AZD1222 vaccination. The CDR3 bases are TGTGCCAGCAGTTACCCTCCAGTTGGCGAGCAGTACTTC. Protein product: CASSYPPVGEQYF.